This T cell receptor beta chain was sequenced for a study of shared clonotypes between healthy human individuals. Across the study: CD4 naive cells filled three plates per donor, CD4 memory three, CD8 naive two and CD8 memory one. General study results and limits: Generation of non-shared clonotypes was less probable than generation of clonotypes shared by all four donors.

Execution of the assay was at deep level. Assay used: immunoSEQ multiplex PCR; TCRdb lists only in-frame clones, some missing. Of under 600,000 clones listed, more than 95% are singletons. This CDR3 has 16 residues. The germline V gene has CDR1 SGHVS and CDR2 FNYEAQ. Of note for this clone: Its antigen remains unknown.

Terminally differentiated effector memory CD45RA+ cells were excluded from the naive CD8 cells, which were CD45RO-negative and positively selected for CCR7. All of the donors resided in Nashville, Tennessee, and each was a Caucasian adult. The receptor was isolated from a man aged 25 to 45 in good health. Sequencing used naive CD8+ T cells sorted from blood. The chain is built from TRBV7-6 and TRBJ2-5; D may be TRBD2 (5 bases). The DNA end lines up better with TRBJ2-7; the J call may be wrong. In DNA, the CDR3 is TGTGCCAGCAGCTTATTGGAGGAGAATCCCATCTACGAGCAGTACTTC. Residues: CASSLLEENPIYEQYF.